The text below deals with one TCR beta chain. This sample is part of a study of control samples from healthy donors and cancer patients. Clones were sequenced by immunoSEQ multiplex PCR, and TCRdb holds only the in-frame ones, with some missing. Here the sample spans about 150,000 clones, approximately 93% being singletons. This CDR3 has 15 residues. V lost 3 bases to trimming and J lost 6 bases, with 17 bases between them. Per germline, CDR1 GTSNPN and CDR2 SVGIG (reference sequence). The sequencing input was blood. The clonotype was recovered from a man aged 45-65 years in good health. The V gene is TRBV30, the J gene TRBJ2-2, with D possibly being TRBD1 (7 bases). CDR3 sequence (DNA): TGTGCCTGGAGCCGCGGGACAGTGAGGTCCGGGGAGCTGTTTTTT. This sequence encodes CAWSRGTVRSGELFF.